This TCR beta chain was sequenced for a study of regulatory T cells in long-lasting Graves disease. Overall study results and limits: Authors noted too few samples as a limitation.

Germline V gives CDR1 SGHAT, CDR2 FQNNGV. With 3 bases clipped from V and 0 bases from J, the junction kept 10 bases outside the gene matches. There are 19 residues in the CDR3. Time point described: newly diagnosed GD, antithyroid drugs for less than 3 months. Isolated PBMC RNA provided the starting material for the TCR library. iRepertoire HTBI primers and Arm-PCR of CDR3 regions built TCR beta libraries. Each CDR3 protein is one row after TCRdb ran MiXCR on the multiplex PCR reads. The sample records 400,000 to 500,000 distinct CDR3 sequences, 16% being singletons. As regards this clonotype: Its matching antigen is unknown.

The sample was also reused in another study, on T cells in Graves' hyperthyroidism and ophthalmopathy. From that second work: Lactation, pregnancy, other autoimmune disease or uncontrolled infection excluded patients.

The chain joins TRBV11-2 to TRBJ2-7, with 14 bases identical to TRBD2. This receptor was identified in a woman younger than 35 with Graves disease. The material was peripheral blood mononuclear cells (PBMCs), obtained at new diagnosis, from a patient treated with antithyroid drugs. The DNA of the CDR3 is TGTGCCAGCAGCTTGGGTTTAGGACTAGCGGGAGGTACCTCCTACGAGCAGTACTTC. Translating gives CASSLGLGLAGGTSYEQYF.